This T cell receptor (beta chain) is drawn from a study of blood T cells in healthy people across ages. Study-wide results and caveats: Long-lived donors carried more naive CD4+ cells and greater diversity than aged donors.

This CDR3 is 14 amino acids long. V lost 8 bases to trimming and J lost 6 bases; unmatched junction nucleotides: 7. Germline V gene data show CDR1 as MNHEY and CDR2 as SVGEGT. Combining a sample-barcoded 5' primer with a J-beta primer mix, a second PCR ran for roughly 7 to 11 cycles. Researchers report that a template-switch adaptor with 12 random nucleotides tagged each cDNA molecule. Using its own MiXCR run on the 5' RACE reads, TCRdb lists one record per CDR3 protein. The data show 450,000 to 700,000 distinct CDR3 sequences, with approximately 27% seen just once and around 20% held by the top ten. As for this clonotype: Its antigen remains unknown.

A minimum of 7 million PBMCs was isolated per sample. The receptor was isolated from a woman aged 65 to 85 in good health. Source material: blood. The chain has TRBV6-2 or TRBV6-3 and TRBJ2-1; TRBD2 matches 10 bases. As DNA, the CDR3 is TGTGCCAGCGTGAGTAGCGGGGGGTCCAATGAGCAGTTCTTC. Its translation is CASVSSGGSNEQFF.